This T cell receptor (beta chain) was captured by sequencing in a study of blood T cells in healthy people across ages. Every donor contributed roughly 10 milliliters of peripheral blood by blood draw. Study-wide findings and caveats: Roughly linearly, TCR beta diversity per million T cells fell as age increased.

Through a sample-barcoded 5' primer and a J-beta primer mix, a second PCR was run for roughly 7 to 12 cycles. Each CDR3 protein gets one entry after TCRdb re-called the 5' RACE reads with MiXCR. The repertoire holds some 1.4 million distinct CDR3 sequences, with around two fifths as singletons. V lost 6 bases, J lost 1 base, and 15 bases stayed unmatched. Germline values: CDR1 MNHEY, CDR2 SMNVEV (reference sequence). The CDR3 runs to 19 residues. For this clonotype: Antigen unknown.

This TCR was recovered from a woman between 18 and 30 years old in good health. Sample: blood. The chain couples TRBV27 to TRBJ2-1, with 10 bases identical to TRBD2. DNA of the CDR3: TGTGCCAGCAGGAGAGGAGAGCGGGGGGGCCTAGGGTCCTACAATGAGCAGTTCTTC. It translates to CASRRGERGGLGSYNEQFF.